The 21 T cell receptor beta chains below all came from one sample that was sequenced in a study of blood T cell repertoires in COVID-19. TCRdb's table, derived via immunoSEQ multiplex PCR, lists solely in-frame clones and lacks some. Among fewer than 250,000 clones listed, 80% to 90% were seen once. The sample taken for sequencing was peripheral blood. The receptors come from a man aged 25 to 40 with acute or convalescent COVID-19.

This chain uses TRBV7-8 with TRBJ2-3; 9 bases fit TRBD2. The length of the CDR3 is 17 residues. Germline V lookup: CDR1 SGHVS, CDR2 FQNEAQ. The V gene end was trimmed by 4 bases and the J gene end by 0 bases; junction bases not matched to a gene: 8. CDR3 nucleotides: TGTGCCAGCAGCTACATGCGGGGGGGCCTAAGCACAGATACGCAGTATTTT. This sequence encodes CASSYMRGGLSTDTQYF.

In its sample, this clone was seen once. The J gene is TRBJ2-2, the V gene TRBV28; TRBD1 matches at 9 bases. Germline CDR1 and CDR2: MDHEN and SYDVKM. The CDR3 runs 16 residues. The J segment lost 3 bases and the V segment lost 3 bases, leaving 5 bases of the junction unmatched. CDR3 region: CASSLPGQGYTGELFF. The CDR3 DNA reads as TGTGCCAGCAGTTTGCCCGGACAGGGGTACACCGGGGAGCTGTTTTTT.

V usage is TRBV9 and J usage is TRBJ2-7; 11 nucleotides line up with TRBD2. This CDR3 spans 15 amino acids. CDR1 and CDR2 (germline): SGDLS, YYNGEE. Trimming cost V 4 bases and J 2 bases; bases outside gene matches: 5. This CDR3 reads CASSLLAGGTYEQYF. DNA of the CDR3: TGTGCCAGCAGCCTCCTAGCGGGGGGAACCTACGAGCAGTACTTC.

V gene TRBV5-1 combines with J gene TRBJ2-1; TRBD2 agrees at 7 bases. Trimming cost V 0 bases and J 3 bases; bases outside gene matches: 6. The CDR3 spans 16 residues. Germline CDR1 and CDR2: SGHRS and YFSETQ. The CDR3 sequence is CASSLGLAMGYNEQFF. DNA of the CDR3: TGCGCCAGCAGCTTGGGACTAGCCATGGGCTACAATGAGCAGTTCTTC.

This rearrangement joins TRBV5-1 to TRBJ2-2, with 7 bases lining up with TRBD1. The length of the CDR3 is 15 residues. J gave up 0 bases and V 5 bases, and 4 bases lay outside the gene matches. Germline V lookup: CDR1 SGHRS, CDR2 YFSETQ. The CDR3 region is CASSYRGSNTGELFF. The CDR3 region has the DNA TGCGCCAGCAGTTACAGGGGTTCGAACACCGGGGAGCTGTTTTTT.

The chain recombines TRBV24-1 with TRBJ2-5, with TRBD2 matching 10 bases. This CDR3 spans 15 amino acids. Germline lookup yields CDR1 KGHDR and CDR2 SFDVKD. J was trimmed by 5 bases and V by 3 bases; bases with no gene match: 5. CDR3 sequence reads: CATSDHLAGVETQYF. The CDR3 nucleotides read TGTGCCACCAGTGATCACCTAGCGGGAGTGGAGACCCAGTACTTC.

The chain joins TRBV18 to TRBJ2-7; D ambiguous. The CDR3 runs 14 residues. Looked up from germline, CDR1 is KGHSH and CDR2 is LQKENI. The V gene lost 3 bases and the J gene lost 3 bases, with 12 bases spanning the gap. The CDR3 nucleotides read TGTGCCAGCTCACCGAAGCTTTGGAGCTACGAGCAGTACTTC. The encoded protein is CASSPKLWSYEQYF.

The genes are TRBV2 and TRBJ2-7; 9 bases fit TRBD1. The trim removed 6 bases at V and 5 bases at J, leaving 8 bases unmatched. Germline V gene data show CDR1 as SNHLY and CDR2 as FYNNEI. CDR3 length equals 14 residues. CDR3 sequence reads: CASRGTGRWDEQYF. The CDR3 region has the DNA TGTGCCAGCAGGGGGACAGGGAGGTGGGACGAGCAGTACTTC.

CDR3 protein: CASSDARRVFEQYF. CDR3 nucleotide sequence: TGTGCCAGCAGTGACGCACGGCGGGTGTTCGAGCAGTACTTC. This chain joins TRBV2 and TRBJ2-7; a weak D match, TRBD2 (5 bases). This CDR3 spans 14 amino acids. Trimming stripped 3 bases from V and 6 bases from J, with 15 bases between. Germline V gene lookup returns CDR1 SNHLY and CDR2 FYNNEI.

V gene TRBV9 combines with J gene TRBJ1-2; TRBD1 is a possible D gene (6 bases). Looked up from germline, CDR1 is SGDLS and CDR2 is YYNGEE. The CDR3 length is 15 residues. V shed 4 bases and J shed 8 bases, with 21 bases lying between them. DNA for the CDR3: TGTGCCAGCAGCCTCCACACTGACAGGCTGGGGGGCTACACCTTC. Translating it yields CASSLHTDRLGGYTF.

This CDR3 is CASSSGTSGYNEQFF. CDR3 DNA sequence: TGTGCCAGCAGCTCCGGGACTAGCGGTTACAATGAGCAGTTCTTC. This rearrangement joins TRBV7-8 to TRBJ2-1; 11 bases are a match to TRBD2. V was clipped by 4 bases and J by 4 bases; unmatched bases: 3. The CDR3 runs 15 residues. CDR1 SGHVS and CDR2 FQNEAQ come from the germline V gene.

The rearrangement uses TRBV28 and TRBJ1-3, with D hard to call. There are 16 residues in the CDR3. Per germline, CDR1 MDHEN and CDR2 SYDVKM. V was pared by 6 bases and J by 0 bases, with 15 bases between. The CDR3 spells CASSRPPLYSGNTIYF. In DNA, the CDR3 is TGTGCCAGCAGCCGACCGCCACTATACTCTGGAAACACCATATATTTT.

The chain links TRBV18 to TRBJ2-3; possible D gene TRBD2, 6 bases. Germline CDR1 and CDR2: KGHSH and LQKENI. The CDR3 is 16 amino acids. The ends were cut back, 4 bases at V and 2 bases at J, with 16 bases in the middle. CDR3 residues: CASSQFVGGNTDTQYF. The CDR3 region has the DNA TGTGCCAGCTCACAGTTTGTCGGGGGAAACACAGATACGCAGTATTTT.

The CDR3 loop is CASSGGQGEKKLFF. The CDR3 DNA reads as TGTGCCAGCAGCGGGGGACAGGGAGAGAAAAAACTGTTTTTT. This rearrangement joins TRBV5-4 to TRBJ1-4, with 9 bases lining up with TRBD1. The CDR3 totals 14 residues. V was clipped by 4 bases and J by 9 bases; unmatched bases: 7. Per the germline V gene, CDR1 is SGHNT and CDR2 is YYREEE (reference sequence).

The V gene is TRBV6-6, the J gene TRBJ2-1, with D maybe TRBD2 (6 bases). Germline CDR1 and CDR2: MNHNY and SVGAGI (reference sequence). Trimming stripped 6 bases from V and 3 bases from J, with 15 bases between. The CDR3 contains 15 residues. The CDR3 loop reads CASRYGTSYYNEQFF. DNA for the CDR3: TGTGCCAGCAGATATGGGACTTCCTACTACAATGAGCAGTTCTTC.

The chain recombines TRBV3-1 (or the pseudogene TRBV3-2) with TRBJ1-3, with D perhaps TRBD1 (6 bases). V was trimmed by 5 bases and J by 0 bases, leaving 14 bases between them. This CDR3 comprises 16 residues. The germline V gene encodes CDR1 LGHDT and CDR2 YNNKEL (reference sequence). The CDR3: CASSTRQESSGNTIYF. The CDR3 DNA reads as TGTGCCAGCAGCACACGACAGGAGAGCTCTGGAAACACCATATATTTT.

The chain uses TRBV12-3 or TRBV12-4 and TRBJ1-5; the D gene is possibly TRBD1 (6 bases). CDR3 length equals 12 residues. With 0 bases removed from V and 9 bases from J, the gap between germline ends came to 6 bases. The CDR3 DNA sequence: TGTGCCAGCAGTTTAGCAGGGGGGCCCCAGCATTTT. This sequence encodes CASSLAGGPQHF.

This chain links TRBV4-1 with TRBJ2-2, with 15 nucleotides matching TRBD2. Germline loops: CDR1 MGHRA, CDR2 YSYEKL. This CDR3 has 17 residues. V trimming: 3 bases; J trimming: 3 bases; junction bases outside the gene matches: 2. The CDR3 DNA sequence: TGCGCCAGCAGCCACGGGACTAGCGGGGGGTACACCGGGGAGCTGTTTTTT. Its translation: CASSHGTSGGYTGELFF.

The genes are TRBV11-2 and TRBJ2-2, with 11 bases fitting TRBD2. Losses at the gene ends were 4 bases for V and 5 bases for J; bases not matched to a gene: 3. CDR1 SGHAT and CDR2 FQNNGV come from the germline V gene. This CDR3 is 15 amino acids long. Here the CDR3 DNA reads TGTGCCAGCAGCTCGACTAGCGGGATAACCGGGGAGCTGTTTTTT. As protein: CASSSTSGITGELFF.

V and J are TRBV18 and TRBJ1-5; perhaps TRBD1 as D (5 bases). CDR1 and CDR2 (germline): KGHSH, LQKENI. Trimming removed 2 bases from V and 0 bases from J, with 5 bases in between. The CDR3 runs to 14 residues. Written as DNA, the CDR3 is TGTGCCAGCTCACCAGGACATAGCAATCAGCCCCAGCATTTT. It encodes CASSPGHSNQPQHF. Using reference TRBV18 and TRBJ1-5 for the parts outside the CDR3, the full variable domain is NAGVMQNPRHLVRRRGQEARLRCSPMKGHSHVYWYRQLPEEGLKFMVYLQKENIIDESGMPKERFSAEFPKEGPSILRIQQVVRGDSAAYFCASSPGHSNQPQHFGDGTRLSIL.

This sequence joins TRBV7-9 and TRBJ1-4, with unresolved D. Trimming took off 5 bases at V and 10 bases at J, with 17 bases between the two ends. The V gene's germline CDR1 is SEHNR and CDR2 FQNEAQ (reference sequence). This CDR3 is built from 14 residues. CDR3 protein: CASSPDWGGGKLFF. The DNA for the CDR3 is TGTGCCAGCAGCCCAGATTGGGGAGGCGGAAAACTGTTTTTT.